Detailed here is one T cell receptor (beta chain). Its antigen is currently not known. Base qualities are missing; no much larger clone stands one base away. The sample is drawn from a study of resident and recirculating memory T cells in vitiligo (dated by TCRdb to the late 2010s). In terms of the full investigation: The study took epidermis from shave biopsies of two lesional and two nonlesional sites, plus PBMCs, from each of a few stable vitiligo patients for TCR beta sequencing. Right before genomic DNA was extracted using the Qiagen DNeasy Blood & Tissue Kit, the samples were homogenized with no cell sorting step. Human TCR beta sequencing was used to test whether specific clones in lesional vitiligo skin differed from clones in nonlesional skin and blood.

CDR1 and CDR2, looked up from the germline V gene (reference sequence), are MNHEY and SMNVEV. From V the trimming removes 8 bases and from J it removes 7 bases, while the gene matches leave 12 bases of the junction unaccounted for. Taken from cysteine to phenylalanine, the CDR3 has 15 residues. CDR3 DNA is the only sequence kept; it has 45 bases, read in frame from the first base. The immunoSEQ hsTCRB kit was used to amplify TCR beta chains from the genomic DNA. The immunoSEQ service ran the sequencing of the TCR beta libraries on an Illumina MiSeq instrument. As for the original processing: Repertoire data were analyzed using the immunoSEQ Analyzer. TCRdb's version of the immuneACCESS table is confined to in-frame rearrangements and falls short of the full clone set. An unresolved V gene accounts for under half of the shortfall where checked; the remainder is of unknown origin. The V and J calls and clone size come from that table; D and trimming were worked out from the DNA. Counted in this sample were roughly 80,000 clones; 92% of them appeared once. Approximately 5.4% of the sample is in the top ten clones.

Overall study outcomes, separate from this receptor: Mechanistic studies in the future are needed to assess how much the detected T cell clones and the human Trm pools versus Tcm pools each contribute. Clonality was not the same from one vitiligo lesion to another, and no unique dominant TCR clone turned up. TCR sequences were not conserved across biopsy sites or patients, suggesting that different T cell clones infiltrate different lesions, described as private specificity. By overlap and correlation analysis, no significant repertoire overlap was shown between biopsies, even within a single patient, except for each lesion compared with itself.

Stable vitiligo was defined as no change in lesions over the previous 6 months. Stable patients also had to lack confetti depigmentation, a clinical sign of active vitiligo. Patients who had been treated within the previous three months were excluded. PBMCs were isolated from heparinized blood by Ficoll density gradient centrifugation and then flash-frozen. The TCR comes from a male donor with vitiligo. The sample taken for sequencing was blood. The rearrangement combines TRBV27 with TRBJ2-7, and TRBD2 matches 12 of the central bases. The sequenced DNA is TGTGCCAGCTCAATGAGGACTAGCGGGACGGGTGAGCAGTACTTC. Translation gives CASSMRTSGTGEQYF.